The entry that follows covers one TCR beta chain sequence. The target antigen is unknown. This sample is drawn from a study of cytomegalovirus exposure and HLA in healthy donors. Study as a whole: Later, an analysis reported that the approximately 120 validation repertoires had used the same platform as the 500 to 800 first-cohort repertoires. Study-wide results and limits: Reports credit the classifier with highly specific, highly sensitive diagnosis of cytomegalovirus status. According to a subsequent analysis, TCR clusters from the first cohort were inclined to appear together in the roughly 110 validation repertoires.

Sequencing used immunoSEQ multiplex PCR; TCRdb keeps in-frame clones, though not all of them. The table has some 170,000 clones, approximately 86% seen once; the top ten hold approximately 2%. The ends lost 4 bases at V and 2 bases at J; junction bases unmatched: 8. Germline CDR1 reads SGHAT; CDR2 reads FQNNGV. The CDR3 runs 15 residues. The receptor comes from a woman between 18 and 30 years old in good health and CMV-seronegative. The genes are TRBV11-2 and TRBJ2-7; 7 nucleotides line up with TRBD1. Input material: PBMCs. CDR3 DNA: TGTGCCAGCAGCTCCAACCGGGACAGACCCTACGAGCAGTACTTC. Its translation is CASSSNRDRPYEQYF.